These T cell receptor beta chains were read from a single sample in a study of blood T cell repertoires in COVID-19. Assay: immunoSEQ multiplex PCR; the TCRdb copy retains only in-frame clones and omits some. The sample carries a few hundred thousand clones, about 90% recorded once. Input material: PBMCs or T cells enriched from blood (not recorded which). The receptors originated from a young woman who had recovered from COVID-19. CDR3s include the opening cysteine and the closing phenylalanine or tryptophan. A D gene is named only where the DNA matches it firmly. Clone size is shown for a subset of rows, as once, few, many or a class of expanded clone.

clone_size d_call j_call v_call cdr3_aa cdr3_nt
once TRBD1 TRBJ1-5 TRBV5-1 CASRPTGGNQPQHF TGCGCCAGCCGCCCGACAGGGGGCAATCAGCCCCAGCATTTT
NA NA TRBJ2-7 TRBV11-2 CASSLAPRGRTYEQYF TGTGCCAGCAGCTTAGCTCCCAGGGGTCGTACCTACGAGCAGTACTTC
once TRBD1 TRBJ1-1 TRBV11-2 CASRPPRQGVTEAFF TGTGCCAGCAGACCACCACGACAGGGTGTCACTGAAGCTTTCTTT
NA TRBD2 TRBJ2-1 TRBV6-5 CASTVAGSYNEQFF TGTGCCAGCACCGTAGCGGGGTCCTACAATGAGCAGTTCTTC
NA NA TRBJ2-7 TRBV30 CACLPDRSGEQYF TGTGCCTGCCTCCCCGACAGATCTGGCGAGCAGTACTTC
NA NA TRBJ1-6 TRBV6-5 CASSDHQGGNSPLHF TGTGCCAGCAGCGATCATCAAGGGGGTAATTCACCCCTCCACTTT
NA TRBD1 TRBJ1-2 TRBV2 CASRPQGALTVGYTF TGTGCCAGCAGGCCACAGGGGGCTTTAACCGTCGGCTACACCTTC
NA NA TRBJ2-7 TRBV6-5 CASSLYGTAGGVQYF TGTGCCAGCAGCCTATACGGGACAGCCGGGGGGGTGCAGTACTTC
NA NA TRBJ2-7 TRBV7-6 CASSEGRGVTTLYEQYF TGTGCCAGCAGCGAAGGCAGGGGCGTTACAACCCTCTACGAGCAGTACTTC
few TRBD1 TRBJ1-2 TRBV30 CAWSYGTGNYGYTF TGTGCCTGGTCTTACGGGACAGGGAACTATGGCTACACCTTC
NA NA TRBJ1-2 TRBV5-6 CASSSGLDYGYTF TGTGCCAGCAGCTCGGGACTTGACTATGGCTACACCTTC
NA NA TRBJ1-1 TRBV6-4 CASSEGGGTEAFF TGTGCCAGCAGTGAAGGGGGTGGCACTGAAGCTTTCTTT
NA TRBD1 TRBJ1-5 TRBV4-1 CASSKGQGNQPQHF TGCGCCAGCAGCAAAGGACAGGGTAATCAGCCCCAGCATTTT
NA TRBD1 TRBJ1-1 TRBV18 CASSQDRGGGTEAFF TGTGCCAGCTCACAAGACAGGGGAGGGGGCACTGAAGCTTTCTTT
NA NA TRBJ2-3 TRBV25-1 CASSSVGTDTQYF TGTGCCAGCAGTAGCGTGGGCACAGATACGCAGTATTTT
NA NA TRBJ1-5 TRBV6-1 CASSESGNQPQHF TGTGCCAGCAGTGAAAGCGGCAATCAGCCCCAGCATTTT
NA TRBD1 TRBJ1-5 TRBV10-3 CAISGQGKDQPQHF TGTGCCATCAGTGGACAGGGGAAGGATCAGCCCCAGCATTTT
NA NA TRBJ1-3 TRBV9 CASSVSGEGNTIYF TGTGCCAGCAGCGTTTCCGGGGAGGGAAACACCATATATTTT
NA NA TRBJ1-2 TRBV5-6 CASSLGRPKYGYTF TGTGCCAGCAGCTTGGGCAGGCCTAAGTATGGCTACACCTTC
NA TRBD1 TRBJ1-2 TRBV6-2/TRBV6-3 CASSWPPTGWSYGYTF TGTGCCAGCAGTTGGCCCCCGACAGGGTGGAGCTATGGCTACACCTTC